Reported below is one T cell receptor (beta chain). This entry comes from a study of T cells in Graves' hyperthyroidism and ophthalmopathy. Newly diagnosed patients aged 18 to 65 had hyperthyroidism of under 2 months' duration. Trimming took 6 bases from V and 5 from J; bases not matched to a gene: 9. The CDR3 is 15 amino acids. The V gene's germline CDR1 is MDHEN and CDR2 SYDVKM. Amplified regions were TCR beta CDR3 sequences from RNA transcripts. First-round RT-PCR of the TCR CDR3 relied on the HTBI primer set. TCRdb reprocessed the multiplex PCR reads with MiXCR, giving one entry per CDR3 protein. The table records 500,000 to 600,000 distinct CDR3 sequences, 15% to 20% of them present only once.

The genes are TRBV28 and TRBJ2-1; 8 nucleotides line up with TRBD2. This clonotype was sampled from a woman younger than 30 with Graves' hyperthyroidism. The source material was blood. The CDR3 is CASRPGTRDDNEQFF. CDR3 in DNA: TGTGCCAGCAGACCCGGGACTAGGGACGACAATGAGCAGTTCTTC.